This TCR beta chain was sequenced for a study of blood T cell repertoires in COVID-19. Study in general: Researchers got acute and convalescent COVID-19 samples from the United States, Italy and Spain. The analysed material was cDNA or gDNA that came from T cells, B-cell-depleted T cells, or PBMCs.

Per the original methods: Amplification with reference gene primers provided the estimates of nucleated cell counts. Produced via immunoSEQ multiplex PCR; TCRdb's table is partial and in-frame only. V and J calls and clone size are as listed in that table; D and trimming were resolved from the DNA. Of 200,000 to 250,000 clones listed, about 90% are singletons. Germline assignment: CDR1 SGHTA and CDR2 FQGNSA. This CDR3 is 14 amino acids long. V lost 7 bases, J lost 4 bases, and 17 bases lay in between. The receptor was isolated from a young man with active or convalescent COVID-19. V and J are TRBV7-2 and TRBJ2-7; possible D gene TRBD2, 5 bases. Sequencing was done on a sample of peripheral blood. The CDR3 loop is CASTPSPGSYEQYF. The CDR3 bases are TGTGCCAGCACCCCCTCCCCGGGATCTTACGAGCAGTACTTC. The full variable domain, its missing parts supplied by reference TRBV7-2 and TRBJ2-7, is GAGVSQSPSNKVTEKGKDVELRCDPISGHTALYWYRQSLGQGLEFLIYFQGNSAPDKSGLPSDRFSAERTGGSVSTLTIQRTQQEDSAVYLCASTPSPGSYEQYFGPGTRLTVT.